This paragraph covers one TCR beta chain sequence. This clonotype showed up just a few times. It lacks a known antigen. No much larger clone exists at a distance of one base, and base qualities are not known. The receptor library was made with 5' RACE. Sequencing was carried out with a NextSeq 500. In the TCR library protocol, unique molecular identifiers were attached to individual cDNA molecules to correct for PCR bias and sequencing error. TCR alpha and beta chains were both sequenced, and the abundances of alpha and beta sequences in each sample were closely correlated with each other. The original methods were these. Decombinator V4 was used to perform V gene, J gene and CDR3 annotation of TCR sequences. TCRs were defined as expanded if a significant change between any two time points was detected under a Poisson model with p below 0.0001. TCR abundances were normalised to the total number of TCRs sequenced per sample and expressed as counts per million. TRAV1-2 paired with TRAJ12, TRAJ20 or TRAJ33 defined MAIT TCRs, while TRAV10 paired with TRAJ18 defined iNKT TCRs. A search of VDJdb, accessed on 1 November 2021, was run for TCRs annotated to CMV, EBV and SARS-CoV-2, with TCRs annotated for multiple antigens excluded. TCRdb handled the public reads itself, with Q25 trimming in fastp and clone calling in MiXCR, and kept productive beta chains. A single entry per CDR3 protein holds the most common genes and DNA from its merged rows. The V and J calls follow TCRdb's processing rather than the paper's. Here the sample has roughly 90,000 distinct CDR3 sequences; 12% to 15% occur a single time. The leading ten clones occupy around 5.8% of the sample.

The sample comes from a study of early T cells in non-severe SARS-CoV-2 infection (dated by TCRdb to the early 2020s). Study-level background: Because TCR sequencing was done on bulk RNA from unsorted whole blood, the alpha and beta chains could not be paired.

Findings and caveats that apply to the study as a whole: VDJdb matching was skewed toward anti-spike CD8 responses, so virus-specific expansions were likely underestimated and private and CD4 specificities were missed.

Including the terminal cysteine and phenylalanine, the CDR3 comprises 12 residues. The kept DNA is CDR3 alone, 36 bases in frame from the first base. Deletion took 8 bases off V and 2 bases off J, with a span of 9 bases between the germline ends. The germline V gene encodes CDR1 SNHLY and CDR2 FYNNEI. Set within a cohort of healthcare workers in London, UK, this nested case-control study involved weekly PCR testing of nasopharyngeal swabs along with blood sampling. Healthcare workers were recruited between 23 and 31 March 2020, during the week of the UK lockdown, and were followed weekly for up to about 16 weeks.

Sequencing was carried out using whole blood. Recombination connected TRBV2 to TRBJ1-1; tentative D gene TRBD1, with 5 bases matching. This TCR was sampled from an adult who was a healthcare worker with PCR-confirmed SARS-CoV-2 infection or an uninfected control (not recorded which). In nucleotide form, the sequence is TGTGCCAGCCCCAGGGAAAACACTGAAGCTTTCTTT. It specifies CASPRENTEAFF.